This TCR beta chain was recovered during a study of cytomegalovirus exposure and HLA in healthy donors. Trimming removed 3 bases from V and 11 bases from J; junction bases left unmatched: 8. CDR3 length equals 13 residues. Germline CDR1 is SEHNR and CDR2 is FQNEAQ (reference sequence). Study results and caveats: A list of 150 or so TCR beta chains associated with cytomegalovirus was given.

To note about this clone: No antigen is known for it.

In the PCR, 60 Vbeta and 13 Jbeta primers were used. Sequencing was performed with immunoSEQ multiplex PCR; in TCRdb, only in-frame clones are kept and a portion is missing. The sample lists about 200,000 clones, roughly three quarters seen once, with approximately 0.39% in the top ten. This sequence was found in a male donor in good health and CMV-seropositive. The rearrangement links TRBV7-9 to TRBJ2-5; 8 bases agree with TRBD2. Sequenced input: PBMCs. The chain's CDR3 is CASSLGLETEQYF. For the CDR3, the DNA is TGTGCCAGCAGCTTGGGACTAGAGACGGAGCAGTACTTC.